The present TCR beta chain was sequenced within a study of CD8 T cells in Susac syndrome. Study context: Patients with Susac syndrome were, at the time of blood collection, therapy-naive, maintained on corticosteroids, or maintained on intravenous immunoglobulin alone.

Reverse transcription of roughly 0.5 to 1 ug RNA was performed with random hexamers. TCR beta CDR3 was amplified by immunoSEQ multiplex PCR. This amplification extended across 54 Vbeta and 13 Jbeta segments. MiXCR was run by TCRdb on the immunoSEQ multiplex PCR reads, yielding one entry per CDR3 protein. The repertoire holds about 130,000 distinct CDR3 sequences, with more than 90% as singletons. To note about this clonotype: Antigen unknown.

Notes on the study in general: Maximal CD8+ clonal expansion in Susac was observed within TEMRA cells and among active patients.

The sequence was obtained from a human donor with Susac syndrome. The sequenced sample was CD8+ T cells from PBMCs.

CDR3 region: CASSQDRQGLSTGELFF. DNA for the CDR3: TGCGCCAGCAGCCAAGATCGCCAGGGATTAAGTACCGGGGAGCTGTTTTTT. This rearrangement joins TRBV4-3 to TRBJ2-2; possible D gene TRBD1, 5 bases. V was clipped by 0 bases and J by 5 bases, with 16 bases between them. The CDR3 runs 17 residues. The germline V gene encodes CDR1 LGHNA and CDR2 YSLEER.